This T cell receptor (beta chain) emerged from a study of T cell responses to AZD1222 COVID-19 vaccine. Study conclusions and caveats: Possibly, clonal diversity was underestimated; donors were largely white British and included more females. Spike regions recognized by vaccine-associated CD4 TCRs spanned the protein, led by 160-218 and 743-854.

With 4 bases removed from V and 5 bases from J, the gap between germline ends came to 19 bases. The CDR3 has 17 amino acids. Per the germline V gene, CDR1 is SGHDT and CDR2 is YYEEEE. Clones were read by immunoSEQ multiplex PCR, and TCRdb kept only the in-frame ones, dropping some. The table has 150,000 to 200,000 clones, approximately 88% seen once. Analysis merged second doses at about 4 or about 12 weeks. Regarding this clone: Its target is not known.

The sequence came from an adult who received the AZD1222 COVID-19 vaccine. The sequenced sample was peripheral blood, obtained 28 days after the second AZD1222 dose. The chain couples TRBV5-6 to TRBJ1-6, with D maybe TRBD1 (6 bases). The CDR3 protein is CASSGDKQVFHNSPLHF. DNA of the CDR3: TGTGCCAGCAGCGGGGACAAACAGGTCTTCCATAATTCACCCCTCCACTTT.